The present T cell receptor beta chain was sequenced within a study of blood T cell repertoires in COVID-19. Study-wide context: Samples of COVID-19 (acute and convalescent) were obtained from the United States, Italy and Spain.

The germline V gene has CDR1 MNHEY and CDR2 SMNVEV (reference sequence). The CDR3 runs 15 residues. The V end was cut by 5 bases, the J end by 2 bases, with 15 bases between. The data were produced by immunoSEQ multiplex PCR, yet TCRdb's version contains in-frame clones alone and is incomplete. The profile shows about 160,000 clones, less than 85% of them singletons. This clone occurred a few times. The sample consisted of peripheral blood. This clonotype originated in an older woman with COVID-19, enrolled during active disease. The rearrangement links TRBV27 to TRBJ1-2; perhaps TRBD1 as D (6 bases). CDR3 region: CASSRYGQTNYGYTF. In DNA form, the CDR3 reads TGTGCCAGCAGTAGATACGGACAGACCAACTATGGCTACACCTTC.